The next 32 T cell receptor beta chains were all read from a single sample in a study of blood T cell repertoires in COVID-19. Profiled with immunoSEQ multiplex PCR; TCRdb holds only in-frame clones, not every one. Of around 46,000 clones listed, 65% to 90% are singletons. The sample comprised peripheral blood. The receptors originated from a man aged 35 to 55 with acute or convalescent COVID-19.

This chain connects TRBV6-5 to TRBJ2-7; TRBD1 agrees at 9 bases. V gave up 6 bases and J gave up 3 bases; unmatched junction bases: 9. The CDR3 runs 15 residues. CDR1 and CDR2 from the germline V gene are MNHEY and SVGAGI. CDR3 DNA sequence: TGTGCCAGCAGGGCTGGGACAGGGCCTCACTACGAGCAGTACTTC. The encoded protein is CASRAGTGPHYEQYF.

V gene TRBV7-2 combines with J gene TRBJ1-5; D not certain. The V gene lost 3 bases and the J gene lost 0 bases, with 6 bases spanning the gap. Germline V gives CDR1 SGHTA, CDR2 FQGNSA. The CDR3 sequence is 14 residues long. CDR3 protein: CASSFLYSNQPQHF. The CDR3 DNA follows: TGTGCCAGCAGCTTTCTTTATAGCAATCAGCCCCAGCATTTT. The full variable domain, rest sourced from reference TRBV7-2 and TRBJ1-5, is GAGVSQSPSNKVTEKGKDVELRCDPISGHTALYWYRQSLGQGLEFLIYFQGNSAPDKSGLPSDRFSAERTGGSVSTLTIQRTQQEDSAVYLCASSFLYSNQPQHFGDGTRLSIL.

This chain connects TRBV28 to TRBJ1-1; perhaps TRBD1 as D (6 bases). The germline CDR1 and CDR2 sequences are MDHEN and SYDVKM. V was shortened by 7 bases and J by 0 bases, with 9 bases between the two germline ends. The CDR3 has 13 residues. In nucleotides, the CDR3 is TGTGCCAGCACCCGGACAGTGAACACTGAAGCTTTCTTT. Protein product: CASTRTVNTEAFF.

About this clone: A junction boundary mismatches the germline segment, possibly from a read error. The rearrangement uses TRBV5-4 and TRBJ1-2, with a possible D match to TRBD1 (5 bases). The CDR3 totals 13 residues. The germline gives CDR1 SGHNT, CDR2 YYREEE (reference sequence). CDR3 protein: CASRLGGGYGYTF. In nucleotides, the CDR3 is TGTGCCAGCAGGTTGGGGGGGGGCTATGGCTACACCTTC.

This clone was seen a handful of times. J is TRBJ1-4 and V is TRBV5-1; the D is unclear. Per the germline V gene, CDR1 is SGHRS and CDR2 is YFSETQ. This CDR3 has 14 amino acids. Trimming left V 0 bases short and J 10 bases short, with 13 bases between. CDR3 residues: CASSLGRNQGKLFF. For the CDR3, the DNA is TGCGCCAGCAGCTTGGGGAGGAATCAAGGAAAACTGTTTTTT.

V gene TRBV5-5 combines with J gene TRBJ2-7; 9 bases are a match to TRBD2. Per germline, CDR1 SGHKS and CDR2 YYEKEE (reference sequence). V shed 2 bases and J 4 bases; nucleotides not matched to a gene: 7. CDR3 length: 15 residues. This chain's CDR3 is CASSFLAGDPYEQYF. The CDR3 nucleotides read TGTGCCAGCAGCTTTTTAGCGGGGGACCCGTACGAGCAGTACTTC.

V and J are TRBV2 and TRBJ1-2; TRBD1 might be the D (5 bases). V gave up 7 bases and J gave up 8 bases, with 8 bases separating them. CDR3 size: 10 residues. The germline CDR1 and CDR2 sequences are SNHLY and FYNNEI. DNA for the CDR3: TGTGCCAGCATTCGGACAGGCTACACCTTC. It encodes CASIRTGYTF.

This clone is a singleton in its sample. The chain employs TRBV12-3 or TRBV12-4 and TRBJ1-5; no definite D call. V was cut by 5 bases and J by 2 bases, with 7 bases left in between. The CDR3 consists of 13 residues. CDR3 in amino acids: CASSLRGNQPQHF. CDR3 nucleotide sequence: TGTGCCAGCAGTCTTCGGGGCAATCAGCCCCAGCATTTT.

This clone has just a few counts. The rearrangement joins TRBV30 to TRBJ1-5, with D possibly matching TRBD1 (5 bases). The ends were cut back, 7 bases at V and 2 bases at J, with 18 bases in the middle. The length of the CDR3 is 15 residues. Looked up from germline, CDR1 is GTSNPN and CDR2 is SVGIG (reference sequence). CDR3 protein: CAFRPGILGNQPQHF. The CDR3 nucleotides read TGTGCCTTCCGACCAGGGATTCTGGGCAATCAGCCCCAGCATTTT.

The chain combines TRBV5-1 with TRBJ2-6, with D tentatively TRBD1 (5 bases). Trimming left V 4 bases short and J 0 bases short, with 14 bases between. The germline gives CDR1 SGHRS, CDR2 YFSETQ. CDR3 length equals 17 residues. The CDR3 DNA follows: TGCGCCAGCAGCATCACAGGTCTGACCTCTGGGGCCAACGTCCTGACTTTC. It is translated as CASSITGLTSGANVLTF.

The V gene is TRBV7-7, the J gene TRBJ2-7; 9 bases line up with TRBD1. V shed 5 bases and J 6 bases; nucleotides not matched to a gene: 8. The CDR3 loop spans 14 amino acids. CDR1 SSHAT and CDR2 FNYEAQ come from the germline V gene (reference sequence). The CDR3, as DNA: TGTGCCAGCAGCCCCGGACAGGGGCCGCCCGAGCAGTACTTC. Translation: CASSPGQGPPEQYF.

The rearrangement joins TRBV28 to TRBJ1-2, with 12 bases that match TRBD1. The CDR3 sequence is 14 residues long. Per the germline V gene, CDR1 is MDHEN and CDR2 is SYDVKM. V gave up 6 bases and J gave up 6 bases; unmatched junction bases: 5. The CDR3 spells CASSRDRGQNGYTF. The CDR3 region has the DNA TGTGCCAGCAGCCGGGACAGGGGGCAGAATGGCTACACCTTC.

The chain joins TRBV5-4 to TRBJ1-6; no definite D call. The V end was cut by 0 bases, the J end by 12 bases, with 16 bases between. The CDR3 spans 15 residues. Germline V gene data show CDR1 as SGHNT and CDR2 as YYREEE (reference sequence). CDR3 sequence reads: CASSLDTGGFQPLHF. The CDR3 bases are TGTGCCAGCAGCTTGGATACGGGAGGATTTCAACCCCTCCACTTT.

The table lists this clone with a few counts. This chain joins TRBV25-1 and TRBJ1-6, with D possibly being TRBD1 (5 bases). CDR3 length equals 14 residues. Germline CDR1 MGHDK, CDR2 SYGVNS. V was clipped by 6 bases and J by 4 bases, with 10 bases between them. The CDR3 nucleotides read TGTGCCAGCAGCTCGACAGTTTATAATTCACCCCTCCACTTT. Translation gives CASSSTVYNSPLHF.

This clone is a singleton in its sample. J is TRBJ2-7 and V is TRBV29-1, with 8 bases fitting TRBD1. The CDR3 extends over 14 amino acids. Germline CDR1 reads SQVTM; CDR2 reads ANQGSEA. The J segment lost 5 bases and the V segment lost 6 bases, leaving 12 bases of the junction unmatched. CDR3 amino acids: CSVGGGQGSDEQYF. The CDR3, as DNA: TGCAGCGTCGGAGGTGGACAGGGATCGGACGAGCAGTACTTC.

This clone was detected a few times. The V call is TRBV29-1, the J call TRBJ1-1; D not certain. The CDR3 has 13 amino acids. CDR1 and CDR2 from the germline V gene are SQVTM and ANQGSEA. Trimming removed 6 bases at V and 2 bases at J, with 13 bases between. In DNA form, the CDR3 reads TGCAGCGTCGTCCTCATCAGAAACACTGAAGCTTTCTTT. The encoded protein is CSVVLIRNTEAFF.

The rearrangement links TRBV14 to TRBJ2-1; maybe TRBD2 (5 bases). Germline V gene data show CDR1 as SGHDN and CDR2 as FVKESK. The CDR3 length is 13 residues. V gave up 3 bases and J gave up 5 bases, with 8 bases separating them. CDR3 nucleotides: TGTGCCAGCAGCCACTCGGGAAACAATGAGCAGTTCTTC. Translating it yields CASSHSGNNEQFF.

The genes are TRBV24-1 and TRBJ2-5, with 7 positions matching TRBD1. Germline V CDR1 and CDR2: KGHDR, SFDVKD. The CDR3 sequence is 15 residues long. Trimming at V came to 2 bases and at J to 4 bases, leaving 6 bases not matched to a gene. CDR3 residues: CATSDSQGSRETQYF. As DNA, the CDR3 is TGTGCCACCAGTGATTCACAGGGGAGCCGAGAGACCCAGTACTTC.

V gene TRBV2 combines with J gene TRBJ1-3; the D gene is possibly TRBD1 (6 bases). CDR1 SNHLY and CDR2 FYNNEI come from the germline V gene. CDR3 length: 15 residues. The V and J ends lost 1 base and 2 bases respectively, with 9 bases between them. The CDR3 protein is CASSEGGRAGNTIYF. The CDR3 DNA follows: TGTGCCAGCAGTGAAGGGGGGCGAGCTGGAAACACCATATATTTT.

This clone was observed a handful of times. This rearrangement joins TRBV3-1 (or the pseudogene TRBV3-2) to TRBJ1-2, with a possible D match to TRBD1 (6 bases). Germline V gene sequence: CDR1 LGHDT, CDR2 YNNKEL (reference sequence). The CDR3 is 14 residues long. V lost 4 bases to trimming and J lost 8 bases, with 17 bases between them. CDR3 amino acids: CASSPRGGAGGYTF. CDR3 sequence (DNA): TGTGCCAGCAGCCCCCGAGGGGGGGCAGGCGGCTACACCTTC.

CDR3 nucleotide sequence: TGTGCCAGCAGCCTATGGAGGGTATCTGGAAACACCATATATTTT. The encoded protein is CASSLWRVSGNTIYF. The chain carries TRBV7-2 and TRBJ1-3; D is ambiguous. This CDR3 has 15 amino acids. The V gene's germline CDR1 is SGHTA and CDR2 FQGNSA. With 5 bases removed from V and 1 base from J, the gap between germline ends came to 12 bases.

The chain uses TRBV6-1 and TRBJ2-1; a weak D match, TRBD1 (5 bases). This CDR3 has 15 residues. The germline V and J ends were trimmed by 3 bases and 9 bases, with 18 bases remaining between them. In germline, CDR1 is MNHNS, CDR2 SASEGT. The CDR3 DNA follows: TGTGCCAGCAGTGATCGTCAGGGTCGGTTGGGTGAGCAGTTCTTC. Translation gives CASSDRQGRLGEQFF.

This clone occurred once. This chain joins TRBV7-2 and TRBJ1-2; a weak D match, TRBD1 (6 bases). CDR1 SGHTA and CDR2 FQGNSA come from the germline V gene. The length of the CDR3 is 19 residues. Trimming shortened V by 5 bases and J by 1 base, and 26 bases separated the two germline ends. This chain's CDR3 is CASSPIVSVSGGFNYGYTF. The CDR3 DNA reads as TGTGCCAGCAGCCCGATAGTCTCCGTCTCTGGGGGCTTTAACTATGGCTACACCTTC.

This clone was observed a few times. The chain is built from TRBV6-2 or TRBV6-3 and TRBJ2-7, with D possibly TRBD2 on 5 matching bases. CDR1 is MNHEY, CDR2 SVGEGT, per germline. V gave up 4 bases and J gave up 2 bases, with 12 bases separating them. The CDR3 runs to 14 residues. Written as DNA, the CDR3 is TGTGCCAGCAGTTCCGAGGGCCCGACCTACGAGCAGTACTTC. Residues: CASSSEGPTYEQYF.

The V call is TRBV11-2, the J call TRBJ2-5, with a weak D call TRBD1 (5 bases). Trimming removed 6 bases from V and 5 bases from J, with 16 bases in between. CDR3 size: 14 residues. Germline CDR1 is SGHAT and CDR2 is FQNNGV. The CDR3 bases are TGTGCCAGCAGTAGGGGCAGGGTAGGGGAGACCCAGTACTTC. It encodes CASSRGRVGETQYF.

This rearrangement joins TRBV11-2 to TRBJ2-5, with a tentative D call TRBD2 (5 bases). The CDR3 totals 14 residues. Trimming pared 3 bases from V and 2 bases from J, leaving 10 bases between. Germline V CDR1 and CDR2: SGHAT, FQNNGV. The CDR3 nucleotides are TGTGCCAGCAGCTTTTTAAGAGGGCAAGAGACCCAGTACTTC. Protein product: CASSFLRGQETQYF.

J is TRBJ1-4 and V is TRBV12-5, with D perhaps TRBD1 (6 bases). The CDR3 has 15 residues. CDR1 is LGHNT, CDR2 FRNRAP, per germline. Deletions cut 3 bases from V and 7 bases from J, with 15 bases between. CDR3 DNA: TGTGCTAGTGGTTTCAGCTTCTTAGGGGGTGAAAAACTGTTTTTT. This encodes CASGFSFLGGEKLFF.

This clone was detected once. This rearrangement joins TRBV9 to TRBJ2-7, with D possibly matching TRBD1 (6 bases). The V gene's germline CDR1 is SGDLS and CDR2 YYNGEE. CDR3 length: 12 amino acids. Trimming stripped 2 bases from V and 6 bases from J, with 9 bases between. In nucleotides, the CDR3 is TGTGCCAGCAGCGTTACAGGGACCGAGCAGTACTTC. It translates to CASSVTGTEQYF.

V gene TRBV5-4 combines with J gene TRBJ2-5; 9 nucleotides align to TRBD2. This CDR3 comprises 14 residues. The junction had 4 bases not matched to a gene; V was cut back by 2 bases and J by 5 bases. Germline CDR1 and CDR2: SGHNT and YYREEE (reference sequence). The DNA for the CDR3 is TGTGCCAGCAGCTTATCTGGACTAGCGGAGACCCAGTACTTC. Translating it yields CASSLSGLAETQYF.

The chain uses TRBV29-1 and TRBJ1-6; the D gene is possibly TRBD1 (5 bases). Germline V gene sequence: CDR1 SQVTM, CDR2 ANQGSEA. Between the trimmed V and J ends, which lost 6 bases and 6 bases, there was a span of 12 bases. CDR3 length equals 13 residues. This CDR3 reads CSVRQSRNSPLHF. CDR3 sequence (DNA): TGCAGCGTAAGACAGAGCCGTAATTCACCCCTCCACTTT.

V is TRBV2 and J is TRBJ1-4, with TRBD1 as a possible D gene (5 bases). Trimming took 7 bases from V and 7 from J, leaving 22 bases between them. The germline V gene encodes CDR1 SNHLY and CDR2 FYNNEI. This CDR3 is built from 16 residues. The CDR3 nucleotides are TGTGCCAGCACGGGGGTTTTGAAGGCGGGCGGTGAAAAACTGTTTTTT. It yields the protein CASTGVLKAGGEKLFF.

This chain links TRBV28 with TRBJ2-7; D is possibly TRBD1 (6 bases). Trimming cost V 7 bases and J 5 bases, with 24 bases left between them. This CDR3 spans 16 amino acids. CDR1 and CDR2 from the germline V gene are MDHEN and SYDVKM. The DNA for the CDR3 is TGTGCCAGCATAGTTTCGACAAACAGGGAACAGAACGAGCAGTACTTC. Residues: CASIVSTNREQNEQYF. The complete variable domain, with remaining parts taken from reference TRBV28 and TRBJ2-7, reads DVKVTQSSRYLVKRTGEKVFLECVQDMDHENMFWYRQDPGLGLRLIYFSYDVKMKEKGDIPEGYSVSREKKERFSLILESASTNQTSMYLCASIVSTNREQNEQYFGPGTRLTVT.